The 13 T cell receptor beta chains below were found in one sample sequenced in a study of T cell responses to AZD1222 COVID-19 vaccine (dated by TCRdb to the early 2020s). Sample time point, as interpreted from the label and publication: baseline before first vaccination. In light of the paper, this sample's treatment or condition label describes: meningococcal conjugate vaccine given as trial control. The method behind the library was the immunoSEQ multiplex PCR assay. TCRdb stores this immuneACCESS table with in-frame sequences only. Part of the clones is absent; in the studies checked, under half of the shortfall reflects unresolved V genes, and no reason is known for the rest. The sample records 100,000 or so clones, more than 75% of which are singletons. 4% to 5% of the sample goes to the ten largest clones. The material was peripheral blood, obtained on day 0 of MenACWY control vaccination. Receptor source: an adult in good health.

This clone is a singleton in its sample. The chain joins TRBV29-1 to TRBJ2-2; unclear D gene. The CDR3 length is 12 residues. Trimming stripped 3 bases from V and 3 bases from J, with 5 bases between. Germline values: CDR1 SQVTM, CDR2 ANQGSEA. The CDR3 DNA sequence: TGCAGCGTTGATACGTACACCGGGGAGCTGTTTTTT. Translated: CSVDTYTGELFF.

This clone occurred once. CDR3: CASSLNGRGNSPLHF. CDR3 nucleotide sequence: TGTGCCAGCAGCTTGAATGGTAGGGGGAATTCACCCCTCCACTTT. The chain combines TRBV5-5 with TRBJ1-6; possible D gene TRBD1, 6 bases. Germline-derived CDR1 and CDR2 are SGHKS and YYEKEE (reference sequence). Trimming took 1 base from V and 7 from J, leaving 12 bases between them. This CDR3 has 15 residues.

This sequence joins TRBV11-2 and TRBJ1-2; no firm D call. Germline loops: CDR1 SGHAT, CDR2 FQNNGV. V was cut by 1 base and J by 1 base, with 10 bases left in between. The CDR3 runs 15 residues. The CDR3 DNA is TGTGCCAGCAGCTTAGGTTGGGCAGTTAACTATGGCTACACCTTC. It specifies CASSLGWAVNYGYTF. Together with reference TRBV11-2 and TRBJ1-2, the CDR3 gives the full variable domain: EAGVAQSPRYKIIEKRQSVAFWCNPISGHATLYWYQQILGQGPKLLIQFQNNGVVDDSQLPKDRFSAERLKGVDSTLKIQPAKLEDSAVYLCASSLGWAVNYGYTFGSGTRLTVV.

For the CDR3, the DNA is TGCGCCAGCAGCCCTGCCGACAGGGCCTATGGCTACACCTTC. It is translated as CASSPADRAYGYTF. The chain uses TRBV4-3 and TRBJ1-2; 7 positions agree with TRBD1. Trimming removed 4 bases from V and 4 bases from J; junction bases left unmatched: 6. CDR3 length: 14 residues. The germline V gene has CDR1 LGHNA and CDR2 YSLEER.

As regards this clone: Other DNA sequences from this sample encode an identical CDR3 as well. The rearrangement links TRBV7-9 to TRBJ1-6, with D perhaps matching TRBD1 (5 bases). This CDR3 region has 14 residues. Per the germline V gene, CDR1 is SEHNR and CDR2 is FQNEAQ (reference sequence). V lost 9 bases and J lost 13, with 22 bases in between. Written as DNA, the CDR3 is TGTGCCAGTAGCCCCGAGAGCGGACACACTCCCCTCCACTTT. Its translation is CASSPESGHTPLHF. The full variable domain, completed using reference TRBV7-9 and TRBJ1-6, is DTGVSQNPRHKITKRGQNVTFRCDPISEHNRLYWYRQTLGQGPEFLTYFQNEAQLEKSRLLSDRFSAERPKGSFSTLEIQRTEQGDSAMYLCASSPESGHTPLHFGNGTRLTVT.

V usage is TRBV7-6 and J usage is TRBJ2-2, with a possible D match to TRBD1 (5 bases). This CDR3 has 15 residues. Trimming shortened V by 1 base and J by 4 bases, and 10 bases separated the two germline ends. Germline V gives CDR1 SGHVS, CDR2 FNYEAQ. The CDR3 coding sequence is TGTGCCAGCAGCTTAGGATCGACAGCCACCGGGGAGCTGTTTTTT. It encodes CASSLGSTATGELFF.

The count of this clone is one. This sequence joins TRBV19 and TRBJ1-5; 9 positions match TRBD1. Looked up from germline, CDR1 is LNHDA and CDR2 is SQIVND (reference sequence). The CDR3 runs 13 residues. V dropped 8 bases and J dropped 7; count of bases not matched to a gene: 6. CDR3 region: CASGGQGRQPQHF. The CDR3 region has the DNA TGTGCCAGTGGGGGACAGGGAAGACAGCCCCAGCATTTT.

This clone appeared a few times. The chain links TRBV6-2 or TRBV6-3 to TRBJ2-1, with TRBD2 as a possible D gene (5 bases). This CDR3 region has 15 residues. V was trimmed by 2 bases and J by 7 bases, leaving 15 bases between them. Per the germline V gene, CDR1 is MNHEY and CDR2 is SVGEGT. CDR3 amino acids: CASSYGLAVRNEQFF. The DNA of the CDR3 is TGTGCCAGCAGTTACGGGCTAGCAGTAAGGAATGAGCAGTTCTTC.

Only a few counts were recorded for this clone. The chain uses TRBV12-3 or TRBV12-4 and TRBJ1-6, with TRBD1 matching 8 bases. Losses at the gene ends were 6 bases for V and 14 bases for J; bases not matched to a gene: 9. This CDR3 is 13 amino acids long. CDR3 bases: TGTGCCAGCAGCCTCGGACAGGGTAACACCCTCCACTTT. It translates to CASSLGQGNTLHF.

The rearrangement joins TRBV7-8 to TRBJ2-1; D is unclear. The CDR3 extends over 17 amino acids. V lost 3 bases and J 5 bases, leaving 20 bases between the germline ends. Germline V gives CDR1 SGHVS, CDR2 FQNEAQ. In DNA form, the CDR3 reads TGTGCCAGCAGCTTGACGACCTACAGTCCCGTTAACAATGAGCAGTTCTTC. Translation: CASSLTTYSPVNNEQFF. Complete variable domain (other parts from reference TRBV7-8 and TRBJ2-1): GAGVSQSPRYKVAKRGQDVALRCDPISGHVSLFWYQQALGQGPEFLTYFQNEAQLDKSGLPSDRFFAERPEGSVSTLKIQRTQQEDSAVYLCASSLTTYSPVNNEQFFGPGTRLTVL.

The rearrangement joins TRBV6-2 or TRBV6-3 to TRBJ2-3, with D hard to call. CDR3 size: 16 residues. CDR1 and CDR2 from the germline V gene are MNHEY and SVGEGT. Trimming stripped 1 base from V and 4 bases from J, with 15 bases between. For the CDR3, the DNA is TGTGCCAGCAGTTACTACGAACTAACCACTTCAGATACGCAGTATTTT. This codes for CASSYYELTTSDTQYF.

The rearrangement links TRBV19 to TRBJ1-5; D gene ambiguous. Trimming removed 3 bases at V and 1 base at J, with 7 bases between. CDR1 and CDR2 (germline): LNHDA, SQIVND (reference sequence). The CDR3 has 14 amino acids. This CDR3 is CASSISGSNQPQHF. For the CDR3, the DNA is TGTGCCAGTAGTATTTCTGGAAGCAATCAGCCCCAGCATTTT. The whole variable domain, filled in from reference TRBV19 and TRBJ1-5, reads DGGITQSPKYLFRKEGQNVTLSCEQNLNHDAMYWYRQDPGQGLRLIYYSQIVNDFQKGDIAEGYSVSREKKESFPLTVTSAQKNPTAFYLCASSISGSNQPQHFGDGTRLSIL.

In the case of this clone: Different DNA sequences within this sample yield the same CDR3. The chain recombines TRBV12-3 or TRBV12-4 with TRBJ1-5, with unresolved D. This CDR3 region has 13 residues. V lost 5 bases to trimming and J lost 2 bases, with 7 bases between them. The CDR3 is CASSAQGNQPQHF. The DNA of the CDR3 is TGTGCCAGCAGTGCACAAGGCAATCAGCCCCAGCATTTT.